This TCR beta chain was retrieved from a study of cytomegalovirus exposure and HLA in healthy donors. General observations from the study: Investigators reported 150 to 200 TCR beta chains as tied to cytomegalovirus.

The PCR was carried out with 60 Vbeta primers and 13 Jbeta primers. Some clones are missing from TCRdb's copy, which holds only in-frame ones; the method was immunoSEQ multiplex PCR. The profile shows about 160,000 clones, roughly four fifths of them singletons. For this clone: Antigen: not known.

Germline CDR1 is MNHNS and CDR2 is SASEGT. V shed 0 bases and J 4 bases; nucleotides not matched to a gene: 13. The CDR3 has 19 residues. Sequencing was performed on PBMCs. The TCR originated in a man between 18 and 29 years old in good health and CMV-seronegative. The chain joins TRBV6-1 to TRBJ2-1, with TRBD1 identical over 9 bases. Here the CDR3 reads CASSEALIWGQGTYNEQFF. DNA of the CDR3: TGTGCCAGCAGTGAAGCGTTGATCTGGGGACAGGGAACGTACAATGAGCAGTTCTTC.